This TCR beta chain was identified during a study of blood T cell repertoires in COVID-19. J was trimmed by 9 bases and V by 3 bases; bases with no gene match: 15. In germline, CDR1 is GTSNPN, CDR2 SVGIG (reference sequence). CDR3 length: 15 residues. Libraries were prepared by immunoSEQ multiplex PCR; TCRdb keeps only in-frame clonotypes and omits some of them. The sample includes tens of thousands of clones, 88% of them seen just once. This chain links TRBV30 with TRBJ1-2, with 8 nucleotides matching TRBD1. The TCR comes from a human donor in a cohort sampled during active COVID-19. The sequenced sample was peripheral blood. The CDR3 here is CAWSILPRDRPRYTF. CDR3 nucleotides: TGTGCCTGGAGCATTCTTCCCCGGGACAGGCCCCGCTACACCTTC.